This T cell receptor (beta chain) came from a study of response to subunit inactivated influenza vaccine. TCRdb processed the RT-PCR reads anew with MiXCR; each CDR3 protein has one entry. Of about 830,000 distinct CDR3 sequences detected, about 18% appear once; the ten largest clones hold under 13%. V lost 3 bases and J 3 bases, leaving 8 bases between the germline ends. The CDR3 contains 13 residues. As for this clonotype: The target antigen is unknown.

Points from the study as a whole: The authors offered the suggestion that each seasonal influenza vaccination recruits few new T cells.

Source: PBMCs from blood, taken 5 days after vaccination. The chain carries TRBV12-3 or TRBV12-4 and TRBJ2-5, with D hard to call. The source is a man aged 50 to 59 who received an inactivated influenza vaccine. CDR3 sequence (DNA): TGTGCCAGCAGTTTCTCGGTTGAAGAGACCCAGTACTTC. Encoded protein: CASSFSVEETQYF.